The 13 T cell receptor beta chains below come from one sample, sequenced in a study of T cells after yellow fever vaccination. One entry per CDR3 protein, called by TCRdb with MiXCR from the 5' RACE reads. The top ten clones hold about 13% of a sample with approximately 550,000 distinct CDR3 sequences, about a fifth of them seen once. This specimen was PBMCs, taken 15 days after the yellow fever booster vaccination. These receptors were collected from a man aged 25-45 years who received the YFV17D yellow fever vaccine.

This clonotype turned up a few times. The chain is built from TRBV10-3 and TRBJ1-5; D is undetermined. Germline values: CDR1 ENHRY, CDR2 SYGVKD. CDR3 length equals 16 residues. V dropped 4 bases and J dropped 0 bases, with 13 bases sitting between them. CDR3 nucleotide sequence: TGTGCCATCAGTGCTCATACAGTGGATAGCAATCAGCCCCAGCATTTT. Its translation is CAISAHTVDSNQPQHF.

This chain uses TRBV7-8 with TRBJ2-1; 8 nucleotides match TRBD2. The V gene's germline CDR1 is SGHVS and CDR2 FQNEAQ. This CDR3 spans 16 amino acids. The junction had 9 bases not matched to a gene; V was cut back by 4 bases and J by 4 bases. The CDR3: CASSWGGGRFYNEQFF. CDR3 DNA: TGTGCCAGCAGCTGGGGTGGCGGGAGGTTTTACAATGAGCAGTTCTTC. Variable domain in full (rest from reference TRBV7-8 and TRBJ2-1): GAGVSQSPRYKVAKRGQDVALRCDPISGHVSLFWYQQALGQGPEFLTYFQNEAQLDKSGLPSDRFFAERPEGSVSTLKIQRTQQEDSAVYLCASSWGGGRFYNEQFFGPGTRLTVL.

The V and J genes are TRBV5-1 and TRBJ2-1; D not certain. Trimming took off 0 bases at V and 5 bases at J, with 9 bases between the two ends. There are 14 residues in the CDR3. Germline V gives CDR1 SGHRS, CDR2 YFSETQ. The CDR3, as DNA: TGCGCCAGCAGCTTGGCGGCTAGAAACAATGAGCAGTTCTTC. This codes for CASSLAARNNEQFF.

This clonotype was seen a few times. As DNA, the CDR3 is TGTGCCAGCAGTCCCCCCTTTCGTCCAGCAGAGACCCAGTACTTC. It specifies CASSPPFRPAETQYF. The chain employs TRBV27 and TRBJ2-5, with unresolved D. The CDR3 contains 15 residues. The V end lost 5 bases, the J end lost 4 bases, and 17 bases lay between the germline ends. In germline, CDR1 is MNHEY, CDR2 SMNVEV (reference sequence).

The chain combines TRBV11-2 with TRBJ2-7; 15 positions agree with TRBD2. The germline V gene encodes CDR1 SGHAT and CDR2 FQNNGV. With V trimmed by 3 bases and J by 7 bases, 1 base remained unmatched. The CDR3 contains 14 residues. The CDR3 DNA sequence: TGTGCCAGCAGCTTCGGGACTAGCGGGAGGGAGCAGTACTTC. Its translation is CASSFGTSGREQYF.

In its sample, this clonotype was seen a few times. This chain connects TRBV3-1 to TRBJ2-1, with 9 nucleotides matching TRBD2. The junction had 4 bases not matched to a gene; V was cut back by 3 bases and J by 7 bases. CDR1 is LGHDT, CDR2 YNNKEL, per germline (reference sequence). The CDR3 is 14 amino acids. The CDR3 DNA reads as TGTGCCAGCAGCCACCTAGCGGGGTGGAATGAGCAGTTCTTC. This translates into CASSHLAGWNEQFF.

This clonotype turned up a few times. The chain uses TRBV29-1 and TRBJ2-7, with 8 bases aligning to TRBD1. Germline CDR1 reads SQVTM; CDR2 reads ANQGSEA. This CDR3 comprises 12 residues. The V gene end was trimmed by 6 bases and the J gene end by 3 bases; junction bases not matched to a gene: 4. As DNA, the CDR3 is TGCAGCGTGATGGACAGGGACTACGAGCAGTACTTC. The encoded protein is CSVMDRDYEQYF.

A few counts support this clonotype. The rearrangement joins TRBV5-6 to TRBJ1-5; 7 bases align to TRBD1. V lost 4 bases, J lost 4 bases, and 5 bases stayed unmatched. Germline assignment: CDR1 SGHDT and CDR2 YYEEEE. The length of the CDR3 is 14 residues. The CDR3 reads CASSLQQGNQPQHF. The CDR3 DNA is TGTGCCAGCAGCCTCCAACAGGGGAATCAGCCCCAGCATTTT.

The V and J genes are TRBV5-8 and TRBJ2-1; perhaps D is TRBD1 or TRBD2 (5 bases each). CDR3 size: 14 residues. V was trimmed by 2 bases and J by 2 bases, leaving 8 bases between them. The V gene's germline CDR1 is SGHTS and CDR2 YDEGEE. The CDR3 coding sequence is TGTGCCAGCAGCTTCCGGGACCCCTACAATGAGCAGTTCTTC. Translation: CASSFRDPYNEQFF.

This clonotype was detected a few times. This sequence joins TRBV7-2 and TRBJ2-1; 8 nucleotides agree with TRBD2. Germline CDR1 SGHTA, CDR2 FQGNSA. This CDR3 spans 12 amino acids. Trimming at V came to 5 bases and at J to 10 bases, leaving 4 bases not matched to a gene. The CDR3 region has the DNA TGTGCCAGCAGCACCCCGGGAGGGGAGCAGTTCTTC. Translation gives CASSTPGGEQFF.

This clonotype has a count of ten or more. This chain joins TRBV7-8 and TRBJ2-3; possible D gene TRBD2, 5 bases. Between the trimmed V and J ends, which lost 4 bases and 0 bases, there was a span of 8 bases. The CDR3 totals 14 residues. The V gene's germline CDR1 is SGHVS and CDR2 FQNEAQ. The CDR3 DNA follows: TGTGCCAGCAGCTATACTAGAAGCACAGATACGCAGTATTTT. This sequence encodes CASSYTRSTDTQYF.

This clonotype was seen a handful of times. V gene TRBV6-4 combines with J gene TRBJ2-1; 7 positions match TRBD2. The CDR3 sequence is 14 residues long. Germline V CDR1 and CDR2: MRHNA, SNTAGT. Trimming cost V 3 bases and J 6 bases; bases outside gene matches: 5. As DNA, the CDR3 is TGTGCCAGCAGTGAGAGGGAGGGGCTCAATGAGCAGTTCTTC. Its protein is CASSEREGLNEQFF.

This clonotype was recorded only once. The chain uses TRBV2 and TRBJ2-1; possibly TRBD2 for D (6 bases). The V gene lost 5 bases and the J gene lost 10 bases, with 15 bases spanning the gap. The germline V gene encodes CDR1 SNHLY and CDR2 FYNNEI. This CDR3 comprises 13 residues. The CDR3 coding sequence is TGTGCCAGCAGTCCCGGGACTCCATTCGAGCAGTTCTTC. The encoded protein is CASSPGTPFEQFF.